These 25 T cell receptor beta chains were sequenced from one sample in a study of radiotherapy plus CTLA-4 blockade in lung cancer. Generated by immunoSEQ multiplex PCR, the TCRdb table keeps only in-frame clones and is missing some. The sample carries around 90,000 clones, about four fifths recorded once. Sequencing was performed on peripheral blood, taken from a patient treated with radiotherapy plus ipilimumab. The source of these receptors is a human donor with non-small cell lung cancer who had stable disease on radiotherapy plus ipilimumab.

CDR3 DNA sequence: TGTGCCTGGAGTGTACCTGGCGTCGGAAACTATGGCTACACCTTC. Protein product: CAWSVPGVGNYGYTF. The rearrangement uses TRBV30 and TRBJ1-2; no definite D call. This CDR3 region has 15 residues. The germline CDR1 and CDR2 sequences are GTSNPN and SVGIG (reference sequence). V lost 0 bases, J lost 2 bases, and 13 bases lay in between.

The chain uses TRBV19 and TRBJ1-3; D possibly corresponds to TRBD1 (6 bases). The germline CDR1 and CDR2 sequences are LNHDA and SQIVND (reference sequence). There are 17 residues in the CDR3. V lost 5 bases and J lost 0, with 17 bases in between. In DNA, the CDR3 is TGTGCCAGTAGTCCCCTCGGAAGGGGGGGCTCTGGAAACACCATATATTTT. This sequence encodes CASSPLGRGGSGNTIYF.

Only a few counts were recorded for this clone. The chain recombines TRBV6-5 with TRBJ2-7; no clear D. CDR1 is MNHEY and CDR2 is SVGAGI in the germline V gene. V lost 5 bases and J 3 bases, leaving 14 bases between the germline ends. The CDR3 spans 14 residues. The CDR3 protein is CASSVETPSYEQYF. The CDR3 nucleotides read TGTGCCAGCAGTGTGGAGACTCCCAGCTACGAGCAGTACTTC.

V usage is TRBV5-1 and J usage is TRBJ2-5; 9 nucleotides match TRBD1. Germline loops: CDR1 SGHRS, CDR2 YFSETQ. The CDR3 sequence is 14 residues long. V was clipped by 3 bases and J by 8 bases; unmatched bases: 8. CDR3 protein: CASSSQGAISTQYF. DNA of the CDR3: TGCGCCAGCAGCTCACAGGGGGCGATTTCAACCCAGTACTTC.

The table lists this clone with a few counts. V gene TRBV7-9 combines with J gene TRBJ2-1; 7 bases align to TRBD2. Per the germline V gene, CDR1 is SEHNR and CDR2 is FQNEAQ (reference sequence). V trimming: 6 bases; J trimming: 0 bases; junction bases outside the gene matches: 5. This CDR3 is built from 15 residues. The CDR3 bases are TGTGCCAGCAGAAGGACTAGTGACTCCTACAATGAGCAGTTCTTC. As protein: CASRRTSDSYNEQFF.

The chain's CDR3 is CAWGLSVYEQYF. As DNA, the CDR3 is TGTGCCTGGGGACTTTCAGTTTACGAGCAGTACTTC. The gene calls are TRBV30 and TRBJ2-7; D is perhaps TRBD2 (5 bases). V lost 5 bases to trimming and J lost 4 bases, with 12 bases between them. The CDR3 runs to 12 residues. Germline assignment: CDR1 GTSNPN and CDR2 SVGIG (reference sequence).

The chain recombines TRBV7-9 with TRBJ1-5, with unresolved D. Germline lookup yields CDR1 SEHNR and CDR2 FQNEAQ (reference sequence). The V gene lost 1 base and the J gene lost 5 bases, with 6 bases spanning the gap. CDR3 length: 13 amino acids. Here the CDR3 DNA reads TGTGCCAGCAGCTTAGGTGGGGATCAGCCCCAGCATTTT. Amino acids: CASSLGGDQPQHF.

In its sample, this clone was seen once. The rearrangement joins TRBV6-6 to TRBJ2-3; a weak D match, TRBD1 (6 bases). The CDR3 is 16 residues long. CDR1 MNHNY and CDR2 SVGAGI come from the germline V gene (reference sequence). The V end lost 4 bases, the J end lost 1 base, and 15 bases lay between the germline ends. DNA for the CDR3: TGTGCCAGCAGTTCCACGGGACACCTACGCACAGATACGCAGTATTTT. This translates into CASSSTGHLRTDTQYF.

The chain combines TRBV11-2 with TRBJ2-7; 10 bases agree with TRBD2. The CDR3 has 18 residues. Trimming cost V 5 bases and J 5 bases; bases outside gene matches: 18. Germline-derived CDR1 and CDR2 are SGHAT and FQNNGV. The CDR3 loop reads CASSPRPLAGSASDEQYF. CDR3 nucleotides: TGTGCCAGCAGCCCGAGGCCACTAGCGGGAAGTGCGTCGGACGAGCAGTACTTC.

V and J are TRBV2 and TRBJ2-7; D gene uncertain. There are 13 residues in the CDR3. Deletions cut 2 bases from V and 0 bases from J, with 5 bases between. The germline gives CDR1 SNHLY, CDR2 FYNNEI. The CDR3 DNA is TGTGCCAGCAGTGAATGGGTCTCCTACGAGCAGTACTTC. It encodes CASSEWVSYEQYF.

The chain uses TRBV9 and TRBJ1-4; TRBD1 aligns across 8 bases. Trimming removed 4 bases from V and 7 bases from J; junction bases left unmatched: 12. Germline CDR1 and CDR2: SGDLS and YYNGEE. This CDR3 has 16 residues. CDR3 DNA sequence: TGTGCCAGCAGCCTAATTGGTGGGACAGGAGCTGAAAAACTGTTTTTT. This codes for CASSLIGGTGAEKLFF. The full variable domain, its missing parts supplied by reference TRBV9 and TRBJ1-4, is DSGVTQTPKHLITATGQRVTLRCSPRSGDLSVYWYQQSLDQGLQFLIQYYNGEERAKGNILERFSAQQFPDLHSELNLSSLELGDSALYFCASSLIGGTGAEKLFFGSGTQLSVL.

This rearrangement joins TRBV18 to TRBJ2-3; 11 bases are a match to TRBD2. This CDR3 spans 15 amino acids. J lost 6 bases, V lost 5 bases, and 7 bases had no gene match. Germline lookup yields CDR1 KGHSH and CDR2 LQKENI. CDR3 nucleotide sequence: TGTGCCAGCTCAGAGACTAGCGGGGTCCCCGATACGCAGTATTTT. Protein product: CASSETSGVPDTQYF.

The chain carries TRBV28 and TRBJ1-5; unclear D gene. From germline, CDR1 is MDHEN and CDR2 SYDVKM. V was cut by 1 base and J by 0 bases, with 10 bases left in between. The CDR3 sequence is 16 residues long. CDR3 residues: CASSLSRPDSNQPQHF. CDR3 nucleotide sequence: TGTGCCAGCAGTTTATCCAGACCCGATAGCAATCAGCCCCAGCATTTT.

The chain has TRBV6-1 and TRBJ2-3, with 11 bases fitting TRBD2. The CDR3 has 18 residues. Germline CDR1 reads MNHNS; CDR2 reads SASEGT. V lost 2 bases to trimming and J lost 1 base; unmatched junction nucleotides: 8. The CDR3 protein is CASSERTSGGLRTDTQYF. The CDR3, as DNA: TGTGCCAGCAGTGAACGAACTAGCGGGGGACTACGCACAGATACGCAGTATTTT.

V is TRBV28 and J is TRBJ1-4; TRBD1 matches at 9 bases. The CDR3 sequence is 17 residues long. V shed 3 bases, J shed 5 bases, and the junction held 10 bases outside the gene matches. Germline V CDR1 and CDR2: MDHEN, SYDVKM. For the CDR3, the DNA is TGTGCCAGCAGTTTCCGGGACAGGGTTTGGGGAAATGAAAAACTGTTTTTT. Protein: CASSFRDRVWGNEKLFF.

The V gene is TRBV2, the J gene TRBJ1-3, with unresolved D. The V gene lost 6 bases and the J gene lost 8 bases, with 20 bases spanning the gap. The CDR3 covers 15 residues. CDR1 is SNHLY, CDR2 FYNNEI, per germline. The CDR3 protein is CASSLAQPPRDTIYF. DNA for the CDR3: TGTGCCAGCAGCCTAGCCCAGCCGCCGAGGGACACCATATATTTT.

The rearrangement joins TRBV6-1 to TRBJ2-2; a weak D match, TRBD2 (5 bases). The CDR3 runs to 16 residues. Between the trimmed V and J ends, which lost 1 base and 0 bases, there was a span of 9 bases. Per germline, CDR1 MNHNS and CDR2 SASEGT. The CDR3 DNA reads TGTGCCAGCAGTGAAGTTGGGAGTTCGAACACCGGGGAGCTGTTTTTT. It is translated as CASSEVGSSNTGELFF.

The rearrangement links TRBV5-4 to TRBJ1-2; D might be TRBD1 (6 bases). Germline V gene sequence: CDR1 SGHNT, CDR2 YYREEE (reference sequence). Trimming removed 4 bases from V and 2 bases from J, with 12 bases in between. The CDR3 has 14 amino acids. CDR3 nucleotide sequence: TGTGCCAGCAGCGCCCGGACAGTCAACTATGGCTACACCTTC. Translation gives CASSARTVNYGYTF.

This clone has a handful of counts. V gene TRBV7-2 combines with J gene TRBJ2-3; 7 bases fit TRBD2. J was trimmed by 1 base and V by 5 bases; bases with no gene match: 6. Per germline, CDR1 SGHTA and CDR2 FQGNSA. The CDR3 is 15 residues long. CDR3 region: CASSPGLGGTDTQYF. In DNA, the CDR3 is TGTGCCAGCAGCCCCGGACTAGGGGGCACAGATACGCAGTATTTT.

This clone has a handful of counts. The chain couples TRBV6-4 to TRBJ1-6; the D is unclear. V dropped 2 bases and J dropped 8 bases, with 10 bases sitting between them. This CDR3 spans 14 amino acids. Germline V gene data show CDR1 as MRHNA and CDR2 as SNTAGT. The CDR3 coding sequence is TGTGCCAGCAGTGACAAGACATGGTATTCACCCCTCCACTTT. It specifies CASSDKTWYSPLHF.

Here the CDR3 reads CASSLVLSGVGYEQYF. The CDR3 DNA reads as TGTGCCAGCAGCTTAGTTCTGTCGGGGGTTGGCTACGAGCAGTACTTC. The chain is built from TRBV7-2 and TRBJ2-7; a weak D match, TRBD2 (6 bases). Trimming shortened V by 1 base and J by 3 bases, and 16 bases separated the two germline ends. Looked up from germline, CDR1 is SGHTA and CDR2 is FQGNSA. The CDR3 has 16 residues.

This clone turned up a few times. This chain uses TRBV11-2 with TRBJ2-7, with D tentatively TRBD2 (5 bases). The V end lost 2 bases, the J end lost 2 bases, and 10 bases lay between the germline ends. CDR1 is SGHAT and CDR2 is FQNNGV in the germline V gene. This CDR3 comprises 14 residues. CDR3 protein: CASSLKAEAYEQYF. CDR3 in DNA: TGTGCCAGCAGCTTAAAAGCGGAGGCCTACGAGCAGTACTTC.

Note on this clone: This specimen includes other DNA sequences encoding the same CDR3. This rearrangement joins TRBV5-1 to TRBJ2-2; tentative D call: TRBD1 (6 bases). There are 15 residues in the CDR3. The germline V gene has CDR1 SGHRS and CDR2 YFSETQ. The ends were cut back, 3 bases at V and 2 bases at J, with 11 bases in the middle. The CDR3 region has the DNA TGCGCCAGCAGCTCTGGACAGAGAAACACCGGGGAGCTGTTTTTT. Protein product: CASSSGQRNTGELFF.

V usage is TRBV19 and J usage is TRBJ1-4; no firm D call. CDR3 length: 15 residues. Trimming left V 6 bases short and J 2 bases short, with 13 bases between. Germline V gives CDR1 LNHDA, CDR2 SQIVND (reference sequence). CDR3 protein: CASRRATSTNEKLFF. CDR3 in DNA: TGTGCCAGTAGACGAGCTACAAGTACTAATGAAAAACTGTTTTTT. The whole variable domain, filled in from reference TRBV19 and TRBJ1-4, reads DGGITQSPKYLFRKEGQNVTLSCEQNLNHDAMYWYRQDPGQGLRLIYYSQIVNDFQKGDIAEGYSVSREKKESFPLTVTSAQKNPTAFYLCASRRATSTNEKLFFGSGTQLSVL.

The chain is built from TRBV9 and TRBJ2-5; possible D gene TRBD1, 6 bases. The CDR3 runs 15 residues. The V gene lost 3 bases and the J gene lost 4 bases, with 16 bases spanning the gap. CDR1 is SGDLS and CDR2 is YYNGEE in the germline V gene. The CDR3 region is CASSASTGFGETQYF. CDR3 sequence (DNA): TGTGCCAGCAGCGCCTCGACAGGCTTTGGAGAGACCCAGTACTTC.